These 32 T cell receptor beta chains were all obtained from the same sample, sequenced in a study of neurological immune-mediated disorders. TCRdb re-called the 5' RACE reads through MiXCR, storing one row per CDR3 protein. The sample yields about 80,000 distinct CDR3 sequences, about 5% seen once. Noted time point: longitudinal time-point 2. Sequenced input: PBMCs. These TCRs come from a woman aged 55-70 years with multiple sclerosis.

In this sample, this clonotype turned up many times. The chain is built from TRBV6-6 and TRBJ2-5; D not certain. This CDR3 is built from 14 residues. Germline V gives CDR1 MNHNY, CDR2 SVGAGI (reference sequence). Trimming took off 4 bases at V and 5 bases at J, with 14 bases between the two ends. CDR3 amino acids: CASSSPRPAETQYF. Written as DNA, the CDR3 is TGTGCCAGCAGTTCTCCCCGTCCGGCGGAGACCCAGTACTTC.

This clonotype was recorded many times. The chain couples TRBV12-3 or TRBV12-4 to TRBJ1-1; 10 bases are a match to TRBD1. CDR3 size: 15 residues. V shed 2 bases, J shed 4 bases, and the junction held 4 bases outside the gene matches. CDR3 sequence (DNA): TGTGCCAGCAGTTTAATTGGACAGGGGGGCACTGAAGCTTTCTTT. Its protein product is CASSLIGQGGTEAFF.

This clonotype was counted many times. The V and J genes are TRBV5-1 and TRBJ2-7, with 7 bases fitting TRBD1. With V trimmed by 3 bases and J by 8 bases, 8 bases remained unmatched. The CDR3 length is 13 residues. The germline V gene encodes CDR1 SGHRS and CDR2 YFSETQ. The chain's CDR3 is CASSSRDSQKQYF. DNA of the CDR3: TGCGCCAGCAGCTCCCGGGACAGCCAAAAGCAGTACTTC.

In its sample, this clonotype was seen many times. This chain uses TRBV12-3 or TRBV12-4 with TRBJ2-1; D gene unclear. The CDR3 totals 15 residues. Trimming shortened V by 0 bases and J by 2 bases, and 8 bases separated the two germline ends. This CDR3 is CASSLARRTYNEQFF. DNA for the CDR3: TGTGCCAGCAGTTTAGCCAGGAGAACCTACAATGAGCAGTTCTTC.

This clonotype was seen many times. The chain carries TRBV15 and TRBJ2-3; D is undetermined. CDR1 LNHNV and CDR2 YYDKDF come from the germline V gene (reference sequence). V was pared by 0 bases and J by 4 bases, with 5 bases between. The CDR3 runs to 13 residues. The CDR3 is CATSRDPSDTQYF. The DNA of the CDR3 is TGTGCCACCAGCAGAGATCCCTCAGATACGCAGTATTTT.

This clonotype has ten or more counts. The V and J genes are TRBV6-5 and TRBJ2-1, with a possible D match to TRBD1 (6 bases). The CDR3 totals 14 residues. CDR1 is MNHEY and CDR2 is SVGAGI in the germline V gene. V lost 9 bases, J lost 2 bases, and 14 bases lay in between. The CDR3 bases are TGTGCCAGTCGAGGGGGACGGACCTACAATGAGCAGTTCTTC. This translates into CASRGGRTYNEQFF.

The table lists this clonotype with many counts. CDR3 sequence: CSAREDGTSGFQSSYNEQFF. The CDR3, as DNA: TGCAGTGCTAGAGAGGACGGGACTAGTGGGTTCCAGAGCTCCTACAATGAGCAGTTCTTC. V usage is TRBV20-1 and J usage is TRBJ2-1; 8 bases map to TRBD2. V lost 0 bases to trimming and J lost 0 bases; unmatched junction nucleotides: 16. The CDR3 is made up of 20 amino acids. Germline loops: CDR1 DFQATT, CDR2 SNEGSKA (reference sequence).

On this clonotype itself: With a much larger clone just one base away, this may be a read error. The CDR3 does not end in the conserved phenylalanine or tryptophan, so this is likely a read error. This chain links TRBV6-2 or TRBV6-3 with TRBJ2-5; no firm D call. V was clipped by 2 bases and J by 1 base, with 8 bases between them. This CDR3 region has 14 residues. The germline V gene encodes CDR1 MNHEY and CDR2 SVGEGT. This CDR3 is CASSYGGAQETQYS. The CDR3 region has the DNA TGTGCCAGCAGTTACGGTGGAGCCCAAGAGACCCAGTACTCC.

This clonotype was detected ten times or more. This chain joins TRBV9 and TRBJ2-5; possibly TRBD1 or TRBD2 for D (5 bases each). This CDR3 contains 13 residues. Germline CDR1 is SGDLS and CDR2 is YYNGEE. Trimming left V 0 bases short and J 4 bases short, with 7 bases between. The DNA for the CDR3 is TGTGCCAGCAGCGTAGGGGGGAGAGAGACCCAGTACTTC. It is translated as CASSVGGRETQYF. The full variable domain, with the rest looked up from reference TRBV9 and TRBJ2-5, is DSGVTQTPKHLITATGQRVTLRCSPRSGDLSVYWYQQSLDQGLQFLIQYYNGEERAKGNILERFSAQQFPDLHSELNLSSLELGDSALYFCASSVGGRETQYFGPGTRLLVL.

This clonotype has a count of ten or more. The chain couples TRBV6-6 to TRBJ1-1; D gene unclear. The CDR3 contains 12 residues. Trimming left V 5 bases short and J 5 bases short, with 9 bases between. CDR1 and CDR2 from the germline V gene are MNHNY and SVGAGI (reference sequence). CDR3: CASSGGGTEAFF. As DNA, the CDR3 is TGTGCCAGCAGTGGAGGCGGGACTGAAGCTTTCTTT.

In its sample, this clonotype was seen many times. V is TRBV5-1 and J is TRBJ2-3; 10 bases line up with TRBD2. The V and J ends lost 0 bases and 11 bases, in that order; junction bases with no gene match: 15. Germline CDR1 reads SGHRS; CDR2 reads YFSETQ. This CDR3 comprises 17 residues. The CDR3 sequence: CASSLDGLAGAISEQYF. The CDR3, as DNA: TGCGCCAGCAGCTTGGACGGCCTAGCGGGGGCCATAAGTGAGCAGTATTTT.

In this sample, this clonotype turned up many times. The rearrangement uses TRBV5-1 and TRBJ2-1; 11 positions match TRBD2. Germline CDR1 and CDR2: SGHRS and YFSETQ. There are 15 residues in the CDR3. J gave up 3 bases and V 4 bases, and 3 bases lay outside the gene matches. The CDR3 DNA reads TGCGCCAGCAGCGCAACTAGCGGGGGCTACAATGAGCAGTTCTTC. Translation: CASSATSGGYNEQFF.

The sample holds many counts of this clonotype. The rearrangement links TRBV5-1 to TRBJ1-2, with a possible D match to TRBD1 (5 bases). The germline V gene encodes CDR1 SGHRS and CDR2 YFSETQ. The CDR3 sequence is 16 residues long. The V end lost 2 bases, the J end lost 1 base, and 15 bases lay between the germline ends. The CDR3 sequence: CASSLGHRDINYGYTF. The CDR3 nucleotides read TGCGCCAGCAGCTTAGGACACCGAGACATTAACTATGGCTACACCTTC.

This clonotype was detected ten times or more. The chain joins TRBV6-1 to TRBJ2-7; no definite D call. The germline CDR1 and CDR2 sequences are MNHNS and SASEGT. Trimming removed 4 bases from V and 2 bases from J, with 12 bases in between. The CDR3 sequence is 14 residues long. This CDR3 is CASSGRVPPYEQYF. The CDR3 bases are TGTGCCAGCAGTGGCCGGGTCCCACCCTACGAGCAGTACTTC.

This clonotype was found many times. V gene TRBV2 combines with J gene TRBJ2-1; TRBD1 aligns across 9 bases. This CDR3 region has 16 residues. Germline-derived CDR1 and CDR2 are SNHLY and FYNNEI. Germline trimming cut 8 bases from V and 5 bases from J; bases unmatched to any gene: 13. DNA of the CDR3: TGTGCCAGCGGCAAACGGGGGACAGGGTCGAACAATGAGCAGTTCTTC. It translates to CASGKRGTGSNNEQFF.

This clonotype was observed many times. This chain uses TRBV20-1 with TRBJ1-2; 10 nucleotides match TRBD1. J was trimmed by 4 bases and V by 4 bases; bases with no gene match: 12. The CDR3 length is 16 residues. Germline V gene data show CDR1 as DFQATT and CDR2 as SNEGSKA (reference sequence). CDR3 sequence (DNA): TGCAGTGCTACTGATTCCGGGACAGGGGAAAGCTATGGCTACACCTTC. It encodes CSATDSGTGESYGYTF.

This clonotype was counted at least ten times. V is TRBV6-5 and J is TRBJ1-2, with 7 bases aligning to TRBD1. Germline values: CDR1 MNHEY, CDR2 SVGAGI. V shed 6 bases, J shed 8 bases, and the junction held 9 bases outside the gene matches. The CDR3 length is 13 residues. Here the CDR3 DNA reads TGTGCCAGCAGACCCGACAGGGCTAGAGGCTACACCTTC. Translation gives CASRPDRARGYTF.

This clonotype was recorded at least ten times. This chain uses TRBV20-1 with TRBJ2-2; maybe TRBD2 (6 bases). Germline CDR1 and CDR2: DFQATT and SNEGSKA (reference sequence). The CDR3 length is 12 residues. V was pared by 3 bases and J by 4 bases, with 6 bases between. CDR3 loop: CSASGGTGELFF. The CDR3 DNA reads as TGCAGTGCTAGCGGGGGCACCGGGGAGCTGTTTTTT.

This clonotype was detected ten times or more. The chain recombines TRBV12-3 or TRBV12-4 with TRBJ2-2; TRBD2 aligns across 10 bases. The V and J ends lost 2 bases and 4 bases, in that order; junction bases with no gene match: 1. This CDR3 comprises 15 residues. CDR3 bases: TGTGCCAGCAGTTTACTAGCGGGGGCCACCGGGGAGCTGTTTTTT. As protein: CASSLLAGATGELFF.

This clonotype has at least ten counts. The gene calls are TRBV20-1 and TRBJ1-5; D ambiguous. V dropped 1 base and J dropped 2 bases, with 12 bases sitting between them. This CDR3 contains 15 residues. Per germline, CDR1 DFQATT and CDR2 SNEGSKA (reference sequence). The DNA of the CDR3 is TGCAGTGCTAGAGTCGGGGTGTATCGCAATCAGCCCCAGCATTTT. It encodes CSARVGVYRNQPQHF.

This chain uses TRBV5-1 with TRBJ2-2, with D tentatively TRBD1 (6 bases). This CDR3 has 14 amino acids. Trimming left V 4 bases short and J 7 bases short, with 14 bases between. Germline V gene sequence: CDR1 SGHRS, CDR2 YFSETQ. The CDR3 loop is CASSPQGWGGELFF. The CDR3 DNA is TGCGCCAGCAGCCCGCAGGGGTGGGGCGGGGAGCTGTTTTTT.

The chain recombines TRBV7-9 with TRBJ2-2; D uncertain. The CDR3 length is 16 residues. The V end lost 4 bases, the J end lost 6 bases, and 18 bases lay between the germline ends. The germline CDR1 and CDR2 sequences are SEHNR and FQNEAQ (reference sequence). The CDR3 bases are TGTGCCAGCAGCTCCCCCCGAAGTCGGGTCCCCGGGGAGCTGTTTTTT. Translation gives CASSSPRSRVPGELFF.

In its sample, this clonotype was seen many times. The rearrangement uses TRBV20-1 and TRBJ1-3, with a tentative D call TRBD1 (5 bases). The CDR3 contains 15 residues. Trimming removed 6 bases from V and 8 bases from J, with 23 bases in between. CDR1 is DFQATT and CDR2 is SNEGSKA in the germline V gene (reference sequence). DNA of the CDR3: TGCAGTGCGGGAAGAACAGGCGGAGTAGCCTACACCATATATTTT. Amino acids: CSAGRTGGVAYTIYF.

This clonotype was counted ten times or more. This chain connects TRBV18 to TRBJ1-1, with a tentative D call TRBD1 (5 bases). Trimming removed 5 bases from V and 1 base from J, with 8 bases in between. The CDR3 consists of 13 residues. Germline loops: CDR1 KGHSH, CDR2 LQKENI. CDR3 nucleotides: TGTGCCAGCTCAAGCGGACAGAACACTGAAGCTTTCTTT. This encodes CASSSGQNTEAFF.

The J gene is TRBJ2-2, the V gene TRBV11-3; 8 nucleotides line up with TRBD2. Germline V CDR1 and CDR2: SGHNT, YENEEA. This CDR3 has 16 amino acids. With V trimmed by 5 bases and J by 5 bases, 10 bases remained unmatched. As DNA, the CDR3 is TGTGCCAGCAGCCCCGGGGGGGCTCGAGGTACCGGGGAGCTGTTTTTT. Protein: CASSPGGARGTGELFF.

Many counts were recorded for this clonotype. The rearrangement links TRBV7-9 to TRBJ2-5, with D maybe TRBD1 (6 bases). Trimming pared 5 bases from V and 2 bases from J, leaving 12 bases between. Looked up from germline, CDR1 is SEHNR and CDR2 is FQNEAQ (reference sequence). This CDR3 contains 14 residues. CDR3 sequence: CASSPRQEQETQYF. DNA of the CDR3: TGTGCCAGCAGCCCCCGACAGGAGCAAGAGACCCAGTACTTC.

This chain links TRBV7-2 with TRBJ2-5; D ambiguous. The CDR3 length is 13 residues. Germline assignment: CDR1 SGHTA and CDR2 FQGNSA. The V gene lost 5 bases and the J gene lost 2 bases, with 9 bases spanning the gap. The CDR3 spells CASSPYRQETQYF. CDR3 bases: TGTGCCAGCAGCCCTTATAGACAAGAGACCCAGTACTTC.

This clonotype was observed many times. The rearrangement links TRBV20-1 to TRBJ2-2; 10 bases align to TRBD1. V trimming: 3 bases; J trimming: 3 bases; junction bases outside the gene matches: 7. Per the germline V gene, CDR1 is DFQATT and CDR2 is SNEGSKA (reference sequence). CDR3 length: 16 amino acids. The CDR3 sequence is CSASVWGQGYTGELFF. CDR3 coding DNA: TGCAGTGCTAGCGTCTGGGGACAGGGGTACACCGGGGAGCTGTTTTTT.

Ten or more counts support this clonotype. This chain uses TRBV29-1 with TRBJ2-5, with no clear D. V lost 2 bases and J lost 4, with 11 bases in between. Germline CDR1 and CDR2: SQVTM and ANQGSEA. This CDR3 has 13 amino acids. This CDR3 is CSVEFQLGETQYF. The DNA for the CDR3 is TGCAGCGTTGAATTTCAGTTAGGAGAGACCCAGTACTTC.

This clonotype was detected ten times or more. The J gene is TRBJ2-7, the V gene TRBV5-1; a weak D match, TRBD1 (5 bases). V lost 0 bases and J lost 6, with 16 bases in between. In germline, CDR1 is SGHRS, CDR2 YFSETQ. The CDR3 covers 15 residues. The CDR3: CASSLALAGFSEQYF. The CDR3, as DNA: TGCGCCAGCAGCTTGGCCCTGGCAGGGTTCAGCGAGCAGTACTTC.

A few counts support this clonotype. The genes are TRBV24-1 and TRBJ2-5, with D possibly TRBD2 on 5 matching bases. Trimming stripped 8 bases from V and 2 bases from J, with 14 bases between. In germline, CDR1 is KGHDR, CDR2 SFDVKD. This CDR3 is built from 14 residues. CDR3 amino acids: CATTLPDSQETQYF. CDR3 coding DNA: TGTGCCACCACCTTACCGGACTCTCAAGAGACCCAGTACTTC.

In its sample, this clonotype was seen many times. The rearrangement uses TRBV11-2 and TRBJ1-2; TRBD1 might be the D (5 bases). The CDR3 consists of 14 residues. Trimming took off 1 base at V and 3 bases at J, with 9 bases between the two ends. Per germline, CDR1 SGHAT and CDR2 FQNNGV. The CDR3 DNA is TGTGCCAGCAGCTTAGTGGACACGGACTATGGCTACACCTTC. Translation: CASSLVDTDYGYTF.